These T cell receptor beta chains were read from a single sample in a study of a mutant IDH1 vaccine in newly diagnosed glioma. The data were produced by immunoSEQ multiplex PCR, yet TCRdb's version contains in-frame clones alone and is incomplete. The sample holds roughly 41,000 clones, 80% to 95% seen once. Here the sequenced sample was PBMCs, taken from a glioma patient treated with radiotherapy, temozolomide or both. The receptor source for this set is a man younger than 35 with glioma. Each CDR3 is given with its conserved first and last residue. Fields, in order: V gene, clone size, D gene, J gene, CDR3 protein, CDR3 DNA. D genes are given only for firm matches. Only some rows state a clone size, as once, few, many or a class for expanded clones.

TRBV7-6	-	-	TRBJ1-1	CASSSGGRTYTEAFF	TGTGCCAGCAGCTCGGGGGGCAGAACTTACACTGAAGCTTTCTTT
TRBV28	-	TRBD2	TRBJ2-3	CASTLGGSDTQYF	TGTGCCAGTACCCTCGGGGGGTCAGATACGCAGTATTTT
TRBV5-1	-	-	TRBJ2-3	CASSLSRAGTDTQYF	TGCGCCAGCAGCTTGTCCAGGGCGGGCACAGATACGCAGTATTTT
TRBV10-3	-	-	TRBJ1-1	CAISAPRGGSNTEAFF	TGTGCCATCAGCGCCCCAAGAGGGGGATCGAACACTGAAGCTTTCTTT
TRBV9	-	-	TRBJ1-1	CASSVGSRGEAFF	TGTGCCAGCAGCGTAGGGTCGAGAGGTGAAGCTTTCTTT
TRBV5-8	-	-	TRBJ1-3	CASSLISRQTGNTIYF	TGTGCCAGCAGCTTGATATCTAGACAGACTGGAAACACCATATATTTT
TRBV5-1	once	-	TRBJ2-2	CATSMGRAMNTGELFF	TGCGCCACCTCAATGGGAAGGGCGATGAACACCGGGGAGCTGTTTTTT
TRBV29-1	-	-	TRBJ2-7	CSVISHAGEQYF	TGCAGCGTTATCTCCCACGCAGGCGAGCAGTACTTC
TRBV7-9	-	-	TRBJ2-3	CASSPRGPDTQYF	TGTGCCAGCAGCCCACGGGGCCCCGATACGCAGTATTTT
TRBV7-2	-	-	TRBJ2-2	CASSSPFTGELFF	TGTGCCAGCAGCTCCCCCTTCACCGGGGAGCTGTTTTTT
TRBV28	-	-	TRBJ1-2	CASSFSGTLSYGYTF	TGTGCCAGCAGTTTCTCCGGGACTCTGTCCTACGGCTACACCTTC
TRBV4-3	-	TRBD2	TRBJ2-7	CASSQDSPGGAGEQYF	TGCGCCAGCAGCCAAGATTCACCGGGAGGGGCGGGAGAGCAGTACTTC
TRBV13	once	TRBD2	TRBJ2-5	CASSSRLAGWSETQYF	TGTGCCAGCAGCAGCCGACTAGCGGGGTGGTCGGAGACCCAGTACTTC
TRBV30	-	-	TRBJ1-2	CAWSPLRGTGIGYTF	TGTGCCTGGAGTCCACTCCGAGGGACTGGGATCGGCTACACCTTC
TRBV27	-	TRBD1	TRBJ1-1	CASSRTGGAPGTEAFF	TGTGCCAGCAGTCGTACAGGGGGCGCCCCAGGCACTGAAGCTTTCTTT
TRBV7-2	-	-	TRBJ2-5	CASSLEFTVETQYF	TGTGCCAGCAGCTTAGAATTTACTGTGGAGACCCAGTACTTC
TRBV7-9	-	-	TRBJ2-2	CASSSPLNTGELFF	TGTGCCAGCAGTAGCCCCTTAAACACCGGGGAGCTGTTTTTT
TRBV11-2	-	-	TRBJ1-1	CASSPTRVHEAFF	TGTGCCAGCAGCCCCACTCGGGTTCATGAAGCTTTCTTT
TRBV5-1	-	-	TRBJ2-4	CASSLARTPKNIQYF	TGCGCCAGCAGCTTGGCGCGGACACCTAAAAACATTCAGTACTTC
TRBV18	-	TRBD1	TRBJ2-7	CASSPTQGTYEQYF	TGTGCCAGCTCACCAACACAGGGGACCTACGAGCAGTACTTC
TRBV6-5	-	-	TRBJ1-1	CHVIGGTEAFF	TGTCACGTTATCGGGGGGACTGAAGCTTTCTTT
TRBV9	-	-	TRBJ1-6	CASSTGAVVSPLHF	TGTGCCAGCAGCACTGGGGCAGTTGTGTCACCCCTCCACTTT
TRBV6-5	-	-	TRBJ1-2	CASSDGVYGYTF	TGTGCCAGCAGCGACGGGGTTTATGGCTACACCTTC